The sample holds one count of the clone carrying this T cell receptor (beta chain). What it binds is not known. With 60 Vbeta and 13 Jbeta primers, the PCR was carried out. Only in-frame clones appear in the TCRdb table, and some are missing; sequencing was by immunoSEQ multiplex PCR. The table records roughly 160,000 clones, 65% to 85% of them present only once. The entry originates in a study of cytomegalovirus exposure and HLA in healthy donors. This CDR3 is 15 amino acids long. Trimming stripped 1 base from V and 7 bases from J, with 13 bases between. Germline V gives CDR1 LNHDA, CDR2 SQIVND (reference sequence). Notes on the study in general: Overall, roughly 160 TCR beta chains were annotated as cytomegalovirus-associated.

The genes are TRBV19 and TRBJ2-2, with a weak D call TRBD2 (5 bases). The sequence came from a man in his sixties in good health and CMV-seronegative. Source material: PBMCs. The CDR3 reads CASSIVGVIGGELFF. The CDR3 DNA reads TGTGCCAGTAGTATAGTCGGGGTCATAGGCGGGGAGCTGTTTTTT.